One and the same sample provided the 4 T cell receptor beta chains below, sequenced in a study of blood T cell repertoires in COVID-19. The assay was immunoSEQ multiplex PCR, and TCRdb's table has in-frame clones only and misses some. This sample has roughly 67,000 clones; 65% to 90% occur once, and the top ten carry approximately 6%. Sequenced: peripheral blood. These receptors were obtained from an older woman with acute or convalescent COVID-19.

The chain couples TRBV11-2 to TRBJ2-1, with TRBD2 as a possible D gene (5 bases). The CDR3 consists of 15 residues. Looked up from germline, CDR1 is SGHAT and CDR2 is FQNNGV. The V end was cut by 0 bases, the J end by 2 bases, with 8 bases between. The CDR3 nucleotides are TGTGCCAGCAGCTTAGAAACGGGGACCTACAATGAGCAGTTCTTC. It is translated as CASSLETGTYNEQFF.

This clone has more than one count but fewer than ten. The sample carries other DNA sequences with the same CDR3. The chain is built from TRBV24-1 and TRBJ2-3; TRBD2 matches at 14 bases. Germline V gene lookup returns CDR1 KGHDR and CDR2 SFDVKD. The CDR3 totals 16 residues. The ends lost 5 bases at V and 2 bases at J; junction bases unmatched: 2. For the CDR3, the DNA is TGTGCCACCAGTGGGACTAGCGGGGGGACCACAGATACGCAGTATTTT. Protein: CATSGTSGGTTDTQYF.

Only a few counts were recorded for this clone. The chain joins TRBV13 to TRBJ1-2, with D perhaps matching TRBD1 (6 bases). V was pared by 5 bases and J by 8 bases, with 18 bases between. This CDR3 spans 14 amino acids. CDR1 is PRHDT and CDR2 is FYEKMQ in the germline V gene (reference sequence). For the CDR3, the DNA is TGTGCCAGCAGCCCCCTCGGACAGCGACGAGGCTACACCTTC. Encoded protein: CASSPLGQRRGYTF.

The V call is TRBV5-1, the J call TRBJ1-6; no clear D. In germline, CDR1 is SGHRS, CDR2 YFSETQ. This CDR3 has 18 amino acids. V was clipped by 0 bases and J by 9 bases, with 22 bases between them. The CDR3 sequence: CASSLEAVLMVRSSPLHF. CDR3 nucleotides: TGCGCCAGCAGCTTGGAAGCGGTGCTTATGGTGCGGTCTTCACCCCTCCACTTT.